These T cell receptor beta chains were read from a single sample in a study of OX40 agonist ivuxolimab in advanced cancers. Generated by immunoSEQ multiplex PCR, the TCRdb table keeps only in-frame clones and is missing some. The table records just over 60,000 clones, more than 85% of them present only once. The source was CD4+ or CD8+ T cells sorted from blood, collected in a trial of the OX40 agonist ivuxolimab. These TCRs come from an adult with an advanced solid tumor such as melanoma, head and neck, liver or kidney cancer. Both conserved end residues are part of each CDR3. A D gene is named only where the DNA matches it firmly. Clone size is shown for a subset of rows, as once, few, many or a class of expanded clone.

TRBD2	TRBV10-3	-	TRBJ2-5	CASRTSGGRGQETQYF	TGTGCCAGTCGGACTAGCGGGGGGAGGGGGCAAGAGACCCAGTACTTC
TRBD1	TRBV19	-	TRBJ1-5	CASSDRDRSPPQHF	TGTGCCAGTAGTGACCGGGACAGGTCGCCGCCCCAGCATTTT
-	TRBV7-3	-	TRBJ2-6	CASSPRLSSGANVLTF	TGTGCCAGCAGCCCAAGACTCTCCTCTGGGGCCAACGTCCTGACTTTC
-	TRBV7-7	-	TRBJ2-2	CASSLEARTGELFF	TGTGCTAGCAGCTTAGAGGCTAGAACCGGGGAGCTGTTTTTT
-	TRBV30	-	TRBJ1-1	CAWSSAAAEAFF	TGTGCCTGGAGTAGTGCTGCAGCTGAAGCTTTCTTT
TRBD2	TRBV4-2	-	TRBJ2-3	CASTSLAGDTDTQYF	TGTGCCAGCACGTCTCTAGCGGGGGACACAGATACGCAGTATTTT
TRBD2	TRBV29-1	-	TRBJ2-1	CSVPEGGSSYNEQFF	TGCAGCGTCCCTGAGGGCGGGAGCTCCTACAATGAGCAGTTCTTC
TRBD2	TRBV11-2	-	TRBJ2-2	CASSLEHGRGTGELFF	TGTGCCAGCAGCTTAGAACACGGGCGGGGGACCGGGGAGCTGTTTTTT
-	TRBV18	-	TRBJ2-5	CASSPTDRQETQYF	TGTGCCAGCTCACCAACAGACAGACAAGAGACCCAGTACTTC
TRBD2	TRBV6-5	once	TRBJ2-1	CASSYSGLASNEQFF	TGTGCCAGCAGTTACTCAGGACTAGCGAGTAATGAGCAGTTCTTC
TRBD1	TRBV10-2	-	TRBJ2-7	CASSDWTGATYEQYF	TGCGCCAGCAGTGACTGGACAGGAGCTACCTACGAGCAGTACTTC
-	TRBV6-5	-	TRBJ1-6	CASRLTAGNSPLHF	TGTGCCAGCAGGCTGACCGCTGGGAATTCACCCCTCCACTTT
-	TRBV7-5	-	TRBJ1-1	CARSLRGRNTEAFF	TGTGCCAGAAGCTTACGAGGCAGAAACACTGAAGCTTTCTTT
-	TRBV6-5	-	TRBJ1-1	CASRGGIITEAFF	TGTGCCAGCAGAGGGGGAATAATCACTGAAGCTTTCTTT
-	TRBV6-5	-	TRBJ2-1	CASSQYPGEQFF	TGTGCCAGCAGTCAATACCCGGGGGAGCAGTTCTTC
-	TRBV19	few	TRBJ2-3	CASTLGQGTDTQYF	TGTGCCAGTACCCTAGGCCAGGGCACAGATACGCAGTATTTT
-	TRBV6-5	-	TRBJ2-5	CASSPTNPTETQYF	TGTGCCAGCAGTCCCACCAACCCGACGGAGACCCAGTACTTC
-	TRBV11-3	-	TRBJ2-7	CASSIVYEQYF	TGTGCCAGCAGCATTGTTTACGAGCAGTACTTC
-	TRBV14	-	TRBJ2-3	CASSQDRNTQYF	TGTGCCAGCAGCCAAGATAGGAATACGCAGTATTTT
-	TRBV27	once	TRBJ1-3	CASSLRGTGNTIYF	TGTGCCAGCAGTTTACGGGGGACTGGAAACACCATATATTTT
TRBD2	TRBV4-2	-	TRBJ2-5	CASSPGLAGPLQETQYF	TGTGCCAGCAGCCCAGGACTAGCGGGCCCCTTGCAGGAGACCCAGTACTTC
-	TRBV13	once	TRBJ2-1	CASSRVGINNEQFF	TGTGCCAGCAGCCGGGTGGGGATAAACAATGAGCAGTTCTTC
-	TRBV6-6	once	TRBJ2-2	CASSYVGGDTGELFF	TGTGCCAGCAGTTACGTCGGAGGGGACACCGGGGAGCTGTTTTTT
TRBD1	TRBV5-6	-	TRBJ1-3	CASSFRQGSSGNTIYF	TGTGCCAGCAGCTTTCGACAGGGTTCCTCTGGAAACACCATATATTTT
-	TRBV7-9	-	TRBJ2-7	CASSYAGEYYEQYF	TGTGCCAGCAGCTACGCCGGGGAGTACTACGAGCAGTACTTC
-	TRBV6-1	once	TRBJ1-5	CASSELLGRFSNQPQHF	TGTGCCAGCAGTGAATTATTGGGTCGGTTTAGCAATCAGCCCCAGCATTTT
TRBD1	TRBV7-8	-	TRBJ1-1	CASSLTGGSEAFF	TGTGCCAGCAGCTTAACAGGGGGCTCTGAAGCTTTCTTT
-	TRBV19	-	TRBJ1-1	CATKEGRRNTEAFF	TGTGCCACCAAGGAAGGGAGAAGGAACACTGAAGCTTTCTTT
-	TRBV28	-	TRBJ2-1	CASSRTGNAYNEQFF	TGTGCCAGCAGTCGTACAGGGAACGCCTACAATGAGCAGTTCTTC
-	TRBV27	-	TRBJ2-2	CASRDRSPSGELFF	TGTGCCAGTAGAGACAGATCCCCTTCCGGGGAGCTGTTTTTT
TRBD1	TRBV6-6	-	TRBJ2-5	CASSHRATGVETQYF	TGTGCCAGCAGCCACCGGGCGACAGGGGTGGAGACCCAGTACTTC
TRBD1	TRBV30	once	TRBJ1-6	CAWTRSGQGRDSPLHF	TGTGCCTGGACACGGTCGGGACAGGGTAGAGATTCACCCCTCCACTTT
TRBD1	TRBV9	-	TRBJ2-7	CASSAGTEFHEQYF	TGTGCCAGCAGCGCCGGGACAGAATTTCACGAGCAGTACTTC
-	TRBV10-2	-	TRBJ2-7	CASSERSSYEQYF	TGCGCCAGCAGTGAGCGATCCTCCTACGAGCAGTACTTC
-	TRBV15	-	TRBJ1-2	CATSRDGALGPYGYTF	TGTGCCACCAGCAGAGACGGGGCCTTAGGCCCCTATGGCTACACCTTC
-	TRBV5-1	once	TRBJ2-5	CASSLVGDQETQYF	TGCGCCAGCAGCTTGGTGGGAGACCAAGAGACCCAGTACTTC
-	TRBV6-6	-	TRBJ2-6	CASSSDGSSGANVLTF	TGTGCCAGCAGTTCGGACGGATCCTCTGGGGCCAACGTCCTGACTTTC
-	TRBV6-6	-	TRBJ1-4	CATRPGTNEKLFF	TGTGCCACCCGTCCTGGGACTAATGAAAAACTGTTTTTT
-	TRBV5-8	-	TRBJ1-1	CASSLEGRGRAFF	TGTGCCAGCAGCTTGGAGGGCAGGGGTCGAGCTTTCTTT
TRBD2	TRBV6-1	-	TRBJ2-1	CASSDPGTRSSYNEQFF	TGTGCCAGCAGTGACCCGGGGACTAGGAGCTCCTACAATGAGCAGTTCTTC
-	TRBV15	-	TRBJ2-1	CATSSAPLVQIDPLYNEQFF	TGTGCCACCAGCAGCGCCCCCCTGGTACAAATTGATCCATTATACAATGAGCAGTTCTTC
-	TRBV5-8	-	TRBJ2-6	CASSRVLGPGANVLTF	TGTGCCAGCAGCCGGGTCCTAGGCCCTGGGGCCAACGTCCTGACTTTC
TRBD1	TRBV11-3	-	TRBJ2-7	CASSTGQGLSYEQYF	TGTGCCAGCAGCACGGGACAGGGGTTATCCTACGAGCAGTACTTC
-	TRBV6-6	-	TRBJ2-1	CASYDRWDERFF	TGTGCCAGCTACGACAGATGGGATGAGCGGTTCTTC
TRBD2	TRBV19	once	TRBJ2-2	CASSITGGGTGELFF	TGTGCCAGTAGTATAACGGGGGGAGGGACCGGGGAGCTGTTTTTT
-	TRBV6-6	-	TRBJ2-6	CASNPPSGANVLTF	TGTGCCAGCAACCCCCCCTCTGGGGCCAACGTCCTGACTTTC
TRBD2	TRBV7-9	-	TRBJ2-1	CASSSARLAGGYNEQFF	TGTGCCAGCAGCTCCGCCCGACTAGCGGGGGGCTACAATGAGCAGTTCTTC
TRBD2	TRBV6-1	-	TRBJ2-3	CASRIAGDTDTQYF	TGTGCCAGCAGGATAGCGGGGGACACAGATACGCAGTATTTT
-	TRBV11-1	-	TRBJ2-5	CASSFIAGETQYF	TGTGCCAGCAGCTTTATTGCGGGGGAGACCCAGTACTTC
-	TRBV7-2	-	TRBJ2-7	CASSLIKTYEQYF	TGTGCCAGCAGCTTAATCAAGACCTACGAGCAGTACTTC
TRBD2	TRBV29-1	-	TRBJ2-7	CSLRAGGPHEQYF	TGCAGCCTCCGAGCGGGAGGGCCCCACGAGCAGTACTTC
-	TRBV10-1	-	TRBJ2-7	CASSESLGSYEQYF	TGCGCCAGCAGTGAGAGCTTAGGTTCCTACGAGCAGTACTTC
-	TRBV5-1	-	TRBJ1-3	CASSAGQGNTIYF	TGCGCCAGCAGCGCCGGACAGGGAAACACCATATATTTT
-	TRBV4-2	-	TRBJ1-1	CASSSKTGLGEAFF	TGTGCCAGCAGCTCCAAAACAGGCCTTGGGGAAGCTTTCTTT
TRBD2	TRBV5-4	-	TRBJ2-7	CASSQDLSTSGIYYEQYF	TGTGCCAGCAGCCAAGACTTATCAACTAGCGGGATCTATTACGAGCAGTACTTC
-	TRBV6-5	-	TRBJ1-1	CASSYSQANTEAFF	TGTGCCAGCAGTTACTCGCAGGCGAACACTGAAGCTTTCTTT
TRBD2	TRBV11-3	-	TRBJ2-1	CASSSRRLAGGREQFF	TGTGCCAGCAGCTCTAGGCGACTAGCGGGAGGACGGGAGCAGTTCTTC
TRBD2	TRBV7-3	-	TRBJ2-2	CASSYSLVLSPPAGEQDGELFF	TGTGCCAGCAGCTACAGCCTAGTGCTTAGCCCCCCCGCGGGGGAACAGGACGGGGAGCTGTTTTTT
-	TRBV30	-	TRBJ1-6	CASAGTGYNSPLHF	TGTGCCTCGGCCGGGACGGGGTATAATTCACCCCTCCACTTT